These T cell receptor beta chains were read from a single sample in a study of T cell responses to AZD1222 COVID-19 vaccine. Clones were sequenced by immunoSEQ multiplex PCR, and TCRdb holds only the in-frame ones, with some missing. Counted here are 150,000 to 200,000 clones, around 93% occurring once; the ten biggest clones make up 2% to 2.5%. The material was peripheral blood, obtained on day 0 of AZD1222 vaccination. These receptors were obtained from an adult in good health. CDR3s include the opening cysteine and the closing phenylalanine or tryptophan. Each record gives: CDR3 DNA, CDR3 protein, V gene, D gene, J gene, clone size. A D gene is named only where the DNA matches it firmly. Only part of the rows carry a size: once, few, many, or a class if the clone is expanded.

CDR3nt: TGTGCCAGCAGCGCAACAGGGTACACTGAAGCTTTCTTT
CDR3aa: CASSATGYTEAFF
v_gene: TRBV7-9
d_gene: .
j_gene: TRBJ1-1
abundance: .

CDR3nt: TGCGCCAGTTCTGGGAGGGGAGGAAGCACAGATACGCAGTATTTT
CDR3aa: CASSGRGGSTDTQYF
v_gene: TRBV5-1
d_gene: TRBD2
j_gene: TRBJ2-3
abundance: .

CDR3nt: TGTGCCAGCTCACCTACACCCCGGGGGGATTCACCCCTCCACTTT
CDR3aa: CASSPTPRGDSPLHF
v_gene: TRBV18
d_gene: .
j_gene: TRBJ1-6
abundance: few

CDR3nt: TGTGCCAGCAGACCGAACACCGGGGAGCTGTTTTTT
CDR3aa: CASRPNTGELFF
v_gene: TRBV27
d_gene: .
j_gene: TRBJ2-2
abundance: .

CDR3nt: TGTGCCAGCAGTTCTAGCGGGGCTAGCACAGATACGCAGTATTTT
CDR3aa: CASSSSGASTDTQYF
v_gene: TRBV27
d_gene: TRBD2
j_gene: TRBJ2-3
abundance: .

CDR3nt: TGTGCCAGCAGTGACAGGGGCAGCAATCAGCCCCAGCATTTT
CDR3aa: CASSDRGSNQPQHF
v_gene: TRBV2
d_gene: .
j_gene: TRBJ1-5
abundance: .

CDR3nt: TGTGCCAGCAGCCTGGACTTGAATACGCAGTATTTT
CDR3aa: CASSLDLNTQYF
v_gene: TRBV7-3
d_gene: .
j_gene: TRBJ2-3
abundance: .

CDR3nt: TGTGCCAGCAGCGGAGGTTCAGGACTAGGTAGCACAGATACGCAGTATTTT
CDR3aa: CASSGGSGLGSTDTQYF
v_gene: TRBV13
d_gene: TRBD2
j_gene: TRBJ2-3
abundance: .

CDR3nt: TGTGCCAGCAGCTTAGGTGCTCCCCGGTGGGGGGATACGCAGTATTTT
CDR3aa: CASSLGAPRWGDTQYF
v_gene: TRBV11-2
d_gene: .
j_gene: TRBJ2-3
abundance: .

CDR3nt: TGTGCCAGCTGTAACTACAATGAGCAGTTCTTC
CDR3aa: CASCNYNEQFF
v_gene: TRBV2
d_gene: .
j_gene: TRBJ2-1
abundance: .

CDR3nt: TGTGCCAGCAGCCAATCGACAGGGGGTGGCTACACCTTC
CDR3aa: CASSQSTGGGYTF
v_gene: TRBV3-1/TRBV3-2
d_gene: TRBD1
j_gene: TRBJ1-2
abundance: .

CDR3nt: TGTGCCAGCAGCGTTGGGGCGGGGTTCCCCGGTGAGCAGTTCTTC
CDR3aa: CASSVGAGFPGEQFF
v_gene: TRBV9
d_gene: .
j_gene: TRBJ2-1
abundance: .

CDR3nt: TGCAGCGTCGGAACGGGGAGCTCCTACAATGAGCAGTTCTTC
CDR3aa: CSVGTGSSYNEQFF
v_gene: TRBV29-1
d_gene: .
j_gene: TRBJ2-1
abundance: .

CDR3nt: TGTGCCAGCAGTATGGGGAATCAGCCCCAGCATTTT
CDR3aa: CASSMGNQPQHF
v_gene: TRBV25-1
d_gene: .
j_gene: TRBJ1-5
abundance: .

CDR3nt: TGTGCCACCAGCAGAGAGAAAGTCGGCGGCCTGGGCTACACCTTC
CDR3aa: CATSREKVGGLGYTF
v_gene: TRBV15
d_gene: .
j_gene: TRBJ1-2
abundance: .

CDR3nt: TGCGCCAGCAGCTCAAGCGGACAGAACACAGATACGCAGTATTTT
CDR3aa: CASSSSGQNTDTQYF
v_gene: TRBV4-3
d_gene: .
j_gene: TRBJ2-3
abundance: .

CDR3nt: TGTGCCATCACCGGAGGTGGGGACACCGGGGAGCTGTTTTTT
CDR3aa: CAITGGGDTGELFF
v_gene: TRBV10-3
d_gene: .
j_gene: TRBJ2-2
abundance: .

CDR3nt: TGTGCCAGCAGTTCCCCGGCAGGGGGGAACACTGAAGCTTTCTTT
CDR3aa: CASSSPAGGNTEAFF
v_gene: TRBV6-5
d_gene: TRBD1
j_gene: TRBJ1-1
abundance: .

CDR3nt: TGTGCCAGCCGAGAGGTTAGCAATCAGCCCCAGCATTTT
CDR3aa: CASREVSNQPQHF
v_gene: TRBV2
d_gene: .
j_gene: TRBJ1-5
abundance: once

CDR3nt: TGCAGCGCCGGCAGGGGGGAGACCCAGTACTTC
CDR3aa: CSAGRGETQYF
v_gene: TRBV29-1
d_gene: TRBD1
j_gene: TRBJ2-5
abundance: .

CDR3nt: TGCGCCAGCAGCTTGGGACCACAGGGGGTCCAGAACACTGAAGCTTTCTTT
CDR3aa: CASSLGPQGVQNTEAFF
v_gene: TRBV5-1
d_gene: TRBD1
j_gene: TRBJ1-1
abundance: .

CDR3nt: TGTGCCAGCAGCTTAGAGGGAAGCAATCAGCCCCAGCATTTT
CDR3aa: CASSLEGSNQPQHF
v_gene: TRBV11-2
d_gene: .
j_gene: TRBJ1-5
abundance: .

CDR3nt: TGTGCCACCCAACCCTTCTCGACAGGGGCTCTAGGCTATGGCTACACCTTC
CDR3aa: CATQPFSTGALGYGYTF
v_gene: TRBV19
d_gene: TRBD1
j_gene: TRBJ1-2
abundance: .

CDR3nt: TGCGCCAGCAGCCAAGATTGGAGAGGGGCCAAAAACATTCAGTACTTC
CDR3aa: CASSQDWRGAKNIQYF
v_gene: TRBV4-3
d_gene: .
j_gene: TRBJ2-4
abundance: .

CDR3nt: TGTGCCAGCAGCCAAGGTGAGCGAGATAGCACAGATACGCAGTATTTT
CDR3aa: CASSQGERDSTDTQYF
v_gene: TRBV4-2
d_gene: .
j_gene: TRBJ2-3
abundance: .

CDR3nt: TGTGCCAGCAGTTACTCTTTGGGCAATCAGCCCCAGCATTTT
CDR3aa: CASSYSLGNQPQHF
v_gene: TRBV6-5
d_gene: .
j_gene: TRBJ1-5
abundance: .